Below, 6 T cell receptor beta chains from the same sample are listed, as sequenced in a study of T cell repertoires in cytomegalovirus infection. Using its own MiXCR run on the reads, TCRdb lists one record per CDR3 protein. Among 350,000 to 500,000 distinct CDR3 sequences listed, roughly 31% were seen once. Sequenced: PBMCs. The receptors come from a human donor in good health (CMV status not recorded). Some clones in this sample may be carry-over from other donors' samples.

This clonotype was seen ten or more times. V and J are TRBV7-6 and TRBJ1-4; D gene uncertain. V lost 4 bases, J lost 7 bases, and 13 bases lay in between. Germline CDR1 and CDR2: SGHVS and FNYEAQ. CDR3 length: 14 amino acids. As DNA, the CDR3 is TGTGCCAGCAGCTCAAATAGCCCCAGTGAAAAACTGTTTTTT. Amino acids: CASSSNSPSEKLFF.

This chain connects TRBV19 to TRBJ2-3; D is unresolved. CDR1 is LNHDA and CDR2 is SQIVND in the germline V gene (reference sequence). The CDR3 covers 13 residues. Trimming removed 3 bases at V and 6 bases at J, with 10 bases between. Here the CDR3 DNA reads TGTGCCAGTAGTATCAAGGGCCGGGATACGCAGTATTTT. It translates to CASSIKGRDTQYF.

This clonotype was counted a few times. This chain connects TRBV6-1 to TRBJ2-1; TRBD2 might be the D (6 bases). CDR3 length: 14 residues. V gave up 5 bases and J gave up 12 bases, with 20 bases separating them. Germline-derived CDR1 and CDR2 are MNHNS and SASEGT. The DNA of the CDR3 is TGTGCCAGCAGTCTAACAAACGGGGGAACCGGGCAGTTCTTC. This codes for CASSLTNGGTGQFF.

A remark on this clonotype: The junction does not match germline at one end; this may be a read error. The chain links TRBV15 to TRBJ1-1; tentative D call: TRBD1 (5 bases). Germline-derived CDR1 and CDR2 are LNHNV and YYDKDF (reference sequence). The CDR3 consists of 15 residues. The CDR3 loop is CATSGVDGEDTEACF. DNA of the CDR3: TGTGCCACCAGCGGGGTCGACGGGGAGGACACTGAAGCTTGCTTT. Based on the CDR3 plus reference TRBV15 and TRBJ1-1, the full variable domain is DAMVIQNPRYQVTQFGKPVTLSCSQTLNHNVMYWYQQKSSQAPKLLFHYYDKDFNNEADTPDNFQSRRPNTSFCFLDIRSPGLGDTAMYLCATSGVDGEDTEACFGQGTRLTVV.

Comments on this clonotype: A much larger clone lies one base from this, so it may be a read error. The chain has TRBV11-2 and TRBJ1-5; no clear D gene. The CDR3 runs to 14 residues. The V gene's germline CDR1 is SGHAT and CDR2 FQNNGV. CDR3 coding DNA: TGTGCCAGCAGCTTACAACAGATCAATCAGCCCAAGCATTTT. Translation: CASSLQQINQPKHF.

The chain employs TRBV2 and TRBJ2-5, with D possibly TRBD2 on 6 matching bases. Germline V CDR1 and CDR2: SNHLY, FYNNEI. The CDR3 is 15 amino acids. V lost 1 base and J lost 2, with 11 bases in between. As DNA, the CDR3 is TGTGCCAGCAGTGAAGTGGACTACCTACAAGAGACCCAGTACTTC. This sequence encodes CASSEVDYLQETQYF.